This TCR beta chain was captured by sequencing in a study of blood T cell repertoires in COVID-19. Overall study context: T cells, B-cell-depleted T cells, or PBMCs provided the cDNA or gDNA that served as material.

Each recovered donor of Cohort 3 presented with two negative PCRs, clearance, or symptom resolution. The V gene end was trimmed by 10 bases and the J gene end by 1 base; junction bases not matched to a gene: 4. This CDR3 comprises 14 residues. The germline CDR1 and CDR2 sequences are ENHRY and SYGVKD. As handled by the study authors: Nucleated cell number was recorded as an estimate derived from reference gene primer amplification. Sequencing was performed with immunoSEQ multiplex PCR; in TCRdb, only in-frame clones are kept and a portion is missing. That table supplies the V and J calls and clone size; D and trimming were determined from the DNA. The profile covers approximately 130,000 clones, with roughly four fifths appearing a single time and 18% taken by the ten largest.

This sequence was found in a man aged 30 to 45 who had recovered from COVID-19. This sequence joins TRBV10-3 and TRBJ2-3, with TRBD2 matching 11 bases. Sequencing was performed on PBMCs or T cells enriched from blood (not recorded which). CDR3 DNA sequence: TGTGCCACACAGACTAGCGGGGGCACAGATACGCAGTATTTT. Amino acid sequence: CATQTSGGTDTQYF.